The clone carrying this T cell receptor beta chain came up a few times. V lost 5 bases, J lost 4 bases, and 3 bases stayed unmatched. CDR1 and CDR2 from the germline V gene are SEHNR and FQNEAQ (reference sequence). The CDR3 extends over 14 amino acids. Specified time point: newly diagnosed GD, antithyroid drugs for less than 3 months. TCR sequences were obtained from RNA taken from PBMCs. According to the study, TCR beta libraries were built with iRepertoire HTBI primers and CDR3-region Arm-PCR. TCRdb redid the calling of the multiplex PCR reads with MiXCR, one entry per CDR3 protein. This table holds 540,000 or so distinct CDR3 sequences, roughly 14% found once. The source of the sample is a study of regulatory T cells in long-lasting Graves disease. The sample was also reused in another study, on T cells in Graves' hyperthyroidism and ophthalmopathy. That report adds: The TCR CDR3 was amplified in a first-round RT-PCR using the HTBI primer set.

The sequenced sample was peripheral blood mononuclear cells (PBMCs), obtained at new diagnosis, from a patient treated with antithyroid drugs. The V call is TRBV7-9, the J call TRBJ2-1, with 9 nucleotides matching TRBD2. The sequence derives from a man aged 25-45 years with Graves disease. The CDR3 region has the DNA TGTGCCAGCAGCCAAAGCGGGGGGTACAATGAGCAGTTCTTC. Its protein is CASSQSGGYNEQFF.